This TCR beta chain is from a study of CD8+CD57+ T cells in acquired aplastic anemia. TCR beta VDJ and CDR3 profiles were obtained from a genomic DNA template. TCRdb re-called the reads with MiXCR, one entry per CDR3 protein. The data contain about 68,000 distinct CDR3 sequences, roughly half of them singletons. V gave up 7 bases and J gave up 1 base, with 14 bases separating them. The CDR3 has 14 amino acids. Germline CDR1 is SQVTM and CDR2 is ANQGSEA. This clonotype was obtained from a human donor in good health, serving as a control. V and J are TRBV29-1 and TRBJ1-5; a possible D gene is TRBD1 (5 bases). Material for sequencing was sorted CD4+, CD8+, or CD8+CD57+ T cells (not recorded which) from PBMCs. In DNA, the CDR3 is TGCAGCGCCACCGGGACGGCCAGCAATCAGCCCCAGCATTTT. This encodes CSATGTASNQPQHF.